These T cell receptor beta chains were read from a single sample in a study of blood T cell repertoires in COVID-19. The table came from immunoSEQ multiplex PCR; TCRdb's copy has only in-frame clones and leaves some out. Found here are approximately 220,000 clones, around 90% of them singletons; the top ten hold just over 2.5%. The sample comprised PBMCs or T cells enriched from blood (not recorded which). The receptors come from a woman in her thirties with acute COVID-19. Each CDR3 is given with its conserved first and last residue. Each record gives: V gene, J gene, CDR3 protein.

V gene: TRBV2
J gene: TRBJ1-6
CDR3 protein: CASSGGERYNSPLHF

V gene: TRBV27
J gene: TRBJ2-1
CDR3 protein: CASSSFPDRVEQFF

V gene: TRBV11-2
J gene: TRBJ2-7
CDR3 protein: CASSVDRTYEQYF

V gene: TRBV7-6
J gene: TRBJ2-2
CDR3 protein: CASSPAGGELFF

V gene: TRBV7-2
J gene: TRBJ1-2
CDR3 protein: CASSLGQVEWEGYTF

V gene: TRBV4-3
J gene: TRBJ2-7
CDR3 protein: CASSQEGQGVYEQYF

V gene: TRBV2
J gene: TRBJ1-2
CDR3 protein: CASNRDRENYGYTF

V gene: TRBV6-4
J gene: TRBJ2-3
CDR3 protein: CASSDSPMRGSTDTQYF

V gene: TRBV27
J gene: TRBJ2-1
CDR3 protein: CASSFSGGDNEQFF

V gene: TRBV18
J gene: TRBJ2-7
CDR3 protein: CASSPDRGTYEQYF

V gene: TRBV7-6
J gene: TRBJ1-1
CDR3 protein: CASSLVGRMNTEAFF

V gene: TRBV6-5
J gene: TRBJ1-4
CDR3 protein: CASRTPGGWKLFF

V gene: TRBV5-1
J gene: TRBJ2-6
CDR3 protein: CASSLESDYSGANVLTF

V gene: TRBV12-3/TRBV12-4
J gene: TRBJ1-2
CDR3 protein: CASSFRTEGGYTF

V gene: TRBV5-1
J gene: TRBJ2-2
CDR3 protein: CASSLRGTFAGELFF

V gene: TRBV4-3
J gene: TRBJ1-1
CDR3 protein: CASSQDSVNTEAFF

V gene: TRBV9
J gene: TRBJ2-1
CDR3 protein: CASSPKGGGGPKFF

V gene: TRBV27
J gene: TRBJ1-1
CDR3 protein: CASSSHTQGNTEAFF

V gene: TRBV5-1
J gene: TRBJ2-5
CDR3 protein: CASQGAHQETQYF

V gene: TRBV5-4
J gene: TRBJ2-2
CDR3 protein: CASSRASNRNTGELFF

V gene: TRBV4-3
J gene: TRBJ1-1
CDR3 protein: CASSLKGWAEAFF

V gene: TRBV5-4
J gene: TRBJ2-7
CDR3 protein: CASSLPSGGTGEQYF

V gene: TRBV12-5
J gene: TRBJ1-5
CDR3 protein: CASGLALGQGPLPQHF

V gene: TRBV18
J gene: TRBJ2-6
CDR3 protein: CASSPRRNFSGANVLTF

V gene: TRBV6-6
J gene: TRBJ1-2
CDR3 protein: CASSTGQGARGYTF

V gene: TRBV7-2
J gene: TRBJ2-7
CDR3 protein: CASSLAGGEQYF

V gene: TRBV6-6
J gene: TRBJ2-7
CDR3 protein: CASSPRTGGTGEQYF

V gene: TRBV5-1
J gene: TRBJ2-7
CDR3 protein: CASSLGDRDYEQYF

V gene: TRBV7-2
J gene: TRBJ1-2
CDR3 protein: CASSLGTSDGYTF

V gene: TRBV2
J gene: TRBJ1-5
CDR3 protein: CASSGQGVMQPQHF

V gene: TRBV2
J gene: TRBJ1-6
CDR3 protein: CASSGTGTGNSPLHF